This is a list of T cell receptor beta chains from one sample in a study of CD8+ T cells in alopecia areata. Repertoires were generated with immunoSEQ multiplex PCR, while TCRdb's copy carries only in-frame clones and drops some. The table lists 150,000 to 200,000 clones, about three fifths of them singletons, with approximately 0.97% in the top ten. Sample: CD4+ T cells sorted from blood, taken at week 24, from a patient treated with tofacitinib. The receptors stem from a human donor with alopecia areata. The CDR3 runs from the conserved cysteine through the conserved F or W. A D gene is named only where the DNA matches it firmly. Clone size is given for some rows only: seen once, a few or many times, or a class if the clone is expanded.

d_call: -
v_call: TRBV4-2
clone_size: -
j_call: TRBJ2-3
cdr3_nt: TGTGCCAGCAGCCAACACACAGATACGCAGTATTTT
cdr3_aa: CASSQHTDTQYF

d_call: TRBD1
v_call: TRBV9
clone_size: -
j_call: TRBJ1-2
cdr3_nt: TGTGCCAGCAGCGCAAGGACAGGGAGCCCCTCTGGCTATGGCTACACCTTC
cdr3_aa: CASSARTGSPSGYGYTF

d_call: TRBD1
v_call: TRBV30
clone_size: -
j_call: TRBJ1-2
cdr3_nt: TGTGCCTGGAGTCAGGGACAGCATGGCTACACCTTC
cdr3_aa: CAWSQGQHGYTF

d_call: -
v_call: TRBV4-3
clone_size: once
j_call: TRBJ2-1
cdr3_nt: TGCGCCAGCAGCCAAGAATTAGGGTACAATGAGCAGTTCTTC
cdr3_aa: CASSQELGYNEQFF

d_call: -
v_call: TRBV27
clone_size: -
j_call: TRBJ2-2
cdr3_nt: TGTGCCAGCAACCCTGGGGGGTGGGGAACCGGGGAGCTGTTTTTT
cdr3_aa: CASNPGGWGTGELFF

d_call: TRBD2
v_call: TRBV29-1
clone_size: -
j_call: TRBJ2-4
cdr3_nt: TGCAGCGTCGAGGGACTAGCGGCCAAAAACATTCAGTACTTC
cdr3_aa: CSVEGLAAKNIQYF

d_call: TRBD1
v_call: TRBV25-1
clone_size: -
j_call: TRBJ1-1
cdr3_nt: TGTGCCAGCAGGACAGGGGTGAACACTGAAGCTTTCTTT
cdr3_aa: CASRTGVNTEAFF

d_call: -
v_call: TRBV4-3
clone_size: -
j_call: TRBJ2-1
cdr3_nt: TGCGCCAGCAGCCAAGAGTATAGGAATTCGTACAATGAGCAGTTCTTC
cdr3_aa: CASSQEYRNSYNEQFF

d_call: -
v_call: TRBV11-2
clone_size: few
j_call: TRBJ2-6
cdr3_nt: TGTGCCAGCTCTCAACAAACAAGTAGTTTGTCTGGGGCCAACGTCCTGACTTTC
cdr3_aa: CASSQQTSSLSGANVLTF

d_call: -
v_call: TRBV2
clone_size: few
j_call: TRBJ2-2
cdr3_nt: TGTGCCAGCAGTGAAGACGGGGCACACACCGGGGAGCTGTTTTTT
cdr3_aa: CASSEDGAHTGELFF

d_call: TRBD1
v_call: TRBV30
clone_size: -
j_call: TRBJ2-6
cdr3_nt: TGTGCCTGGAGTGTAAAGCGGGCACAGGGGGCTTCCTCTGGGGCCAACGTCCTGACTTTC
cdr3_aa: CAWSVKRAQGASSGANVLTF

d_call: -
v_call: TRBV30
clone_size: -
j_call: TRBJ1-2
cdr3_nt: TGTGCCTGGAGTGTAGTGCGGAAGTATGGCTACACCTTC
cdr3_aa: CAWSVVRKYGYTF

d_call: TRBD1
v_call: TRBV5-6
clone_size: -
j_call: TRBJ2-5
cdr3_nt: TGTGCCAGCAGCTCCAGGGGGCTTTTACGGGAGACCCAGTACTTC
cdr3_aa: CASSSRGLLRETQYF

d_call: -
v_call: TRBV6-6
clone_size: few
j_call: TRBJ2-1
cdr3_nt: TGTGCCAGCAGTTATATTTCGGGTGAGCAGTTCTTC
cdr3_aa: CASSYISGEQFF

d_call: TRBD2
v_call: TRBV7-2
clone_size: few
j_call: TRBJ2-2
cdr3_nt: TGTGCCACCAATAGCGGGGGGGCCATCGCCGGGGAGCTGTTTTTT
cdr3_aa: CATNSGGAIAGELFF

d_call: -
v_call: TRBV30
clone_size: -
j_call: TRBJ1-5
cdr3_nt: TGTGCCTGGAGTGGAGGGGTCGAACAGCCCCAGCATTTT
cdr3_aa: CAWSGGVEQPQHF

d_call: TRBD2
v_call: TRBV9
clone_size: -
j_call: TRBJ2-2
cdr3_nt: TGTGCCAGCAGCTTCCGGACTAGCGGCGGGGAGCTGTTTTTT
cdr3_aa: CASSFRTSGGELFF

d_call: -
v_call: TRBV5-1
clone_size: -
j_call: TRBJ1-2
cdr3_nt: TGCGCCAGCAGCCTGGACAGCAACTATGGCTACACCTTC
cdr3_aa: CASSLDSNYGYTF

d_call: -
v_call: TRBV15
clone_size: -
j_call: TRBJ2-1
cdr3_nt: TGTGCCACCAGCAGCCACATAACCGGGACTTACTACAATGAGCAGTTCTTC
cdr3_aa: CATSSHITGTYYNEQFF

d_call: TRBD1
v_call: TRBV7-2
clone_size: -
j_call: TRBJ1-6
cdr3_nt: TGTGCCAGCAGCTTCGGGGACAGTAATTCACCCCTCCACTTT
cdr3_aa: CASSFGDSNSPLHF

d_call: -
v_call: TRBV15
clone_size: few
j_call: TRBJ2-6
cdr3_nt: TGTGCCACCAGCAGGGCGGGAGGGGCCAACGTCCTGACTTTC
cdr3_aa: CATSRAGGANVLTF

d_call: -
v_call: TRBV4-3
clone_size: -
j_call: TRBJ2-2
cdr3_nt: TGCGCCAGCAGCCACCTGGTCGGGGAGCTGTTTTTT
cdr3_aa: CASSHLVGELFF

d_call: TRBD1
v_call: TRBV4-1
clone_size: -
j_call: TRBJ2-7
cdr3_nt: TGCGCCAGCAGCTTCCGACAGGGTTCCGAGCAGTACTTC
cdr3_aa: CASSFRQGSEQYF

d_call: -
v_call: TRBV27
clone_size: -
j_call: TRBJ1-1
cdr3_nt: TGTGCCAGCAGTTTAGTACCAGGGTACACTGAAGCTTTCTTT
cdr3_aa: CASSLVPGYTEAFF

d_call: -
v_call: TRBV29-1
clone_size: -
j_call: TRBJ1-1
cdr3_nt: TGCAGCGTTTACGGCAGCGTGAACACTGAAGCTTTCTTT
cdr3_aa: CSVYGSVNTEAFF

d_call: -
v_call: TRBV7-3
clone_size: -
j_call: TRBJ2-4
cdr3_nt: TGTGCCAGCAGTCAAGGGGAAGGAAACATTCAGTACTTC
cdr3_aa: CASSQGEGNIQYF

d_call: -
v_call: TRBV7-7
clone_size: -
j_call: TRBJ2-5
cdr3_nt: TGTGCCAGCAGCAAATCGGGCATTCAGGGGACCCAGTACTTC
cdr3_aa: CASSKSGIQGTQYF

d_call: -
v_call: TRBV5-6
clone_size: -
j_call: TRBJ2-4
cdr3_nt: TGTGCCAGCAGCAGGGACGGGTCACTAGCCAAAAACATTCAGTACTTC
cdr3_aa: CASSRDGSLAKNIQYF

d_call: -
v_call: TRBV29-1
clone_size: -
j_call: TRBJ1-1
cdr3_nt: TGCAGCGTTGTCGGCAGGGCGTCGAACACTGAAGCTTTCTTT
cdr3_aa: CSVVGRASNTEAFF

d_call: -
v_call: TRBV10-3
clone_size: few
j_call: TRBJ2-3
cdr3_nt: TGTGCCATCAGATTCCCAGGGTGGGGCACAGATACGCAGTATTTT
cdr3_aa: CAIRFPGWGTDTQYF

d_call: TRBD2
v_call: TRBV2
clone_size: once
j_call: TRBJ2-4
cdr3_nt: TGTGCCAGCACCGGGACTAGAACAGGGAACATTCAGTACTTC
cdr3_aa: CASTGTRTGNIQYF

d_call: TRBD1
v_call: TRBV4-3
clone_size: -
j_call: TRBJ1-2
cdr3_nt: TGCGCCAGCAGCCAGATCACAGGGGTAGGCTACACCTTC
cdr3_aa: CASSQITGVGYTF

d_call: -
v_call: TRBV15
clone_size: few
j_call: TRBJ1-4
cdr3_nt: TGTGCCACCAGCCGTTTCCCGGGGTGGCTAAATGAAAAACTGTTTTTT
cdr3_aa: CATSRFPGWLNEKLFF

d_call: -
v_call: TRBV29-1
clone_size: -
j_call: TRBJ1-5
cdr3_nt: TGCAGCGTTGGGGGGAATAGCAATCAGCCCCAGCATTTT
cdr3_aa: CSVGGNSNQPQHF

d_call: -
v_call: TRBV7-2
clone_size: -
j_call: TRBJ2-7
cdr3_nt: TGTGCCAGCAGCTTAGCCACGAGAGGCCCCTCCTACGAGCAGTACTTC
cdr3_aa: CASSLATRGPSYEQYF

d_call: -
v_call: TRBV30
clone_size: -
j_call: TRBJ2-2
cdr3_nt: TGTGCCTGGAGTGATCGTAGGGAGCTGTTTTTT
cdr3_aa: CAWSDRRELFF

d_call: -
v_call: TRBV29-1
clone_size: -
j_call: TRBJ1-2
cdr3_nt: TGCAGCGGGGCAGAAAATGACTATGGCTACACCTTC
cdr3_aa: CSGAENDYGYTF

d_call: TRBD2
v_call: TRBV7-2
clone_size: -
j_call: TRBJ2-7
cdr3_nt: TGTGCCAGCAGCCGGCTAGCGGGTCAGAGCTACGAGCAGTACTTC
cdr3_aa: CASSRLAGQSYEQYF

d_call: -
v_call: TRBV21-1
clone_size: few
j_call: TRBJ1-2
cdr3_nt: TGTGCCAGCAGCAATTACGGGGTCCAGGGCTACACCTTC
cdr3_aa: CASSNYGVQGYTF

d_call: -
v_call: TRBV5-1
clone_size: few
j_call: TRBJ2-1
cdr3_nt: TGCGCCAGCAGCTTGGAGTTAGGACAAGGCAATGAGCAGTTCTTC
cdr3_aa: CASSLELGQGNEQFF

d_call: -
v_call: TRBV29-1
clone_size: -
j_call: TRBJ2-1
cdr3_nt: TGCAGTGCTATATACAATGAGCAGTTCTTC
cdr3_aa: CSAIYNEQFF

d_call: -
v_call: TRBV9
clone_size: -
j_call: TRBJ1-3
cdr3_nt: TGTGCCAGCAGCGTAGAGGGGGGCCGTGGAAACACCATATATTTT
cdr3_aa: CASSVEGGRGNTIYF

d_call: TRBD1
v_call: TRBV6-6
clone_size: few
j_call: TRBJ1-6
cdr3_nt: TGTGCCAGCAGACCTATACAGGGGCAAGTATCACCCCTCCACTTT
cdr3_aa: CASRPIQGQVSPLHF

d_call: TRBD1
v_call: TRBV4-3
clone_size: -
j_call: TRBJ2-7
cdr3_nt: TGCGCCAGCAGCCACGCTACCGGGACAGGGGTCTACGAGCAGTACTTC
cdr3_aa: CASSHATGTGVYEQYF

d_call: -
v_call: TRBV7-3
clone_size: -
j_call: TRBJ2-1
cdr3_nt: TGTGCCAGCAGCTTAAGTAGTGGTGCACCCGGTGAGCAGTTCTTC
cdr3_aa: CASSLSSGAPGEQFF

d_call: -
v_call: TRBV4-3
clone_size: -
j_call: TRBJ1-2
cdr3_nt: TGCGCCAGCAGCCAAGATTCTCGCGGGGTTTACTATGGCTACACCTTC
cdr3_aa: CASSQDSRGVYYGYTF

d_call: TRBD1
v_call: TRBV29-1
clone_size: -
j_call: TRBJ1-1
cdr3_nt: TGCAGCGTTGAGGGACAGATGAACACTGAAGCTTTCTTT
cdr3_aa: CSVEGQMNTEAFF

d_call: -
v_call: TRBV7-8
clone_size: -
j_call: TRBJ2-1
cdr3_nt: TGTGCCAGCACCCTACGGGAAGCGGTCAATGAGCAGTTCTTC
cdr3_aa: CASTLREAVNEQFF

d_call: -
v_call: TRBV4-3
clone_size: -
j_call: TRBJ1-5
cdr3_nt: TGCGCCAGCAGCAGAACTATGGGAGGAGGGCAGCCCCAGCATTTT
cdr3_aa: CASSRTMGGGQPQHF

d_call: -
v_call: TRBV6-5
clone_size: -
j_call: TRBJ1-2
cdr3_nt: TGTGCCACCACAGGGTTAGGCTATGGCTACACCTTC
cdr3_aa: CATTGLGYGYTF

d_call: TRBD1
v_call: TRBV19
clone_size: few
j_call: TRBJ1-5
cdr3_nt: TGTGCCAGTAGCCACGGACAGGGATCTAGCAATCAGCCCCAGCATTTT
cdr3_aa: CASSHGQGSSNQPQHF

d_call: -
v_call: TRBV13
clone_size: -
j_call: TRBJ2-7
cdr3_nt: TGTGCCAGCAGCGCCGATGGCAGGGTGAGGTACTTC
cdr3_aa: CASSADGRVRYF

d_call: TRBD1
v_call: TRBV7-9
clone_size: medium-sized
j_call: TRBJ1-1
cdr3_nt: TGTGCCAGCAGCTCTCGGACAGGGTCATTCGCTGAAGCTTTCTTT
cdr3_aa: CASSSRTGSFAEAFF

d_call: TRBD1
v_call: TRBV4-1
clone_size: -
j_call: TRBJ2-6
cdr3_nt: TGCGCCAGCAGCCCGACAGGGGCTGGGGCCAACGTCCTGACTTTC
cdr3_aa: CASSPTGAGANVLTF